The T cell receptor beta chain described here comes from a study of blood T cell repertoires in COVID-19. Self-reported history from a screening survey and questionnaire set each donor's cohort. For recovered donors of Cohort 3, there were two negative PCRs, clearance, or symptom resolution. Sequenced by immunoSEQ multiplex PCR; TCRdb stores in-frame clones only, minus some. The table records 250,000 to 300,000 clones, roughly four fifths of them present only once. This CDR3 region has 12 residues. V was trimmed by 8 bases and J by 3 bases, leaving 10 bases between them. The germline CDR1 and CDR2 sequences are LNHDA and SQIVND (reference sequence).

The J gene is TRBJ1-2, the V gene TRBV19, with a tentative D call TRBD1 (6 bases). This receptor was obtained from a man aged 50 to 59 who had recovered from COVID-19. The sequenced sample consisted of PBMCs or T cells enriched from blood (not recorded which). The CDR3 bases are TGTGCCAGTCAAGGGGGTTACTATGGCTACACCTTC. This encodes CASQGGYYGYTF.